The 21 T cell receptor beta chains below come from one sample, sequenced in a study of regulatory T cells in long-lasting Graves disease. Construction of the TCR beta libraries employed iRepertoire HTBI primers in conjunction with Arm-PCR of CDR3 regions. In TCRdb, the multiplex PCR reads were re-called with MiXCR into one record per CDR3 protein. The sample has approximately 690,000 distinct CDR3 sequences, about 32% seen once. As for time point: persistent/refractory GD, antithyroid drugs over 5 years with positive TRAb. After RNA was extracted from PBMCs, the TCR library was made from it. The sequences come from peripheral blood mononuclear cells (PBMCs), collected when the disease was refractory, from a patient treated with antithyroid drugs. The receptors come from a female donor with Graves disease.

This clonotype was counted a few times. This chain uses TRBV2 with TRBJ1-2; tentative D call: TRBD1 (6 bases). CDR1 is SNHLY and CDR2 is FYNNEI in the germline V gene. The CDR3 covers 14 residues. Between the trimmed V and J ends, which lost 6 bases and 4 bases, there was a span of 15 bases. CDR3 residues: CASSQTTGSYGYTF. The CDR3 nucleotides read TGTGCCAGCAGCCAAACCACAGGGAGCTATGGCTACACCTTC.

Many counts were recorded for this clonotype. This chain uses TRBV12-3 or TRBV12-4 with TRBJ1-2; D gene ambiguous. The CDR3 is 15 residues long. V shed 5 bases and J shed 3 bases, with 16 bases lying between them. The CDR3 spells CASSPGFAVDYGYTF. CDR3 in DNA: TGTGCCAGCAGTCCCGGCTTCGCGGTGGACTATGGCTACACCTTC.

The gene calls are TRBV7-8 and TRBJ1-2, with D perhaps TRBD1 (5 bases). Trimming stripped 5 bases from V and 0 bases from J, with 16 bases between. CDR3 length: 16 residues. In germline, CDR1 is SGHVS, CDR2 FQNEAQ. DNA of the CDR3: TGTGCCAGCAGCCTCTCCCGGACACCATCTAACTATGGCTACACCTTC. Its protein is CASSLSRTPSNYGYTF.

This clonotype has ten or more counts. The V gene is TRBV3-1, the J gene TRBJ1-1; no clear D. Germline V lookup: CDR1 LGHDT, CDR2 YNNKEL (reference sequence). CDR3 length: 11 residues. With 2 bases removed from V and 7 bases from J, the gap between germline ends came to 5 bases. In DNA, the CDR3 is TGTGCCAGCAGCCAAAGGGATGAAGCTTTCTTT. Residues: CASSQRDEAFF. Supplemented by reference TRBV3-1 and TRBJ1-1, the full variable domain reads DTAVSQTPKYLVTQMGNDKSIKCEQNLGHDTMYWYKQDSKKFLKIMFSYNNKELIINETVPNRFSPKSPDKAHLNLHINSLELGDSAVYFCASSQRDEAFFGQGTRLTVV.

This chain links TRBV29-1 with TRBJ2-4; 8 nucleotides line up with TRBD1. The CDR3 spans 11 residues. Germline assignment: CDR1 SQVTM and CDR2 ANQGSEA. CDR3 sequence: CTARQGNIQYF. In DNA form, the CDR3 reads TGCACCGCGAGACAGGGGAACATTCAGTACTTC. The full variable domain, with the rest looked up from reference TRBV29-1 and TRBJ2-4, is SAVISQKPSRDICQRGTSLTIQCQVDSQVTMMFWYRQQPGQSLTLIATANQGSEATYESGFVIDKFPISRPNLTFSTLTVSNMSPEDSSIYLCTARQGNIQYFGAGTRLSVL.

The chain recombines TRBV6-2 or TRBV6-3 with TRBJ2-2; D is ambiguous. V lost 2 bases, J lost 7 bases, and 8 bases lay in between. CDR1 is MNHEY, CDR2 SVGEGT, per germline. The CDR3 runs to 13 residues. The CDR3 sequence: CASSYREGGELFF. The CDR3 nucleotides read TGTGCCAGCAGTTACAGGGAAGGCGGGGAGCTGTTTTTT.

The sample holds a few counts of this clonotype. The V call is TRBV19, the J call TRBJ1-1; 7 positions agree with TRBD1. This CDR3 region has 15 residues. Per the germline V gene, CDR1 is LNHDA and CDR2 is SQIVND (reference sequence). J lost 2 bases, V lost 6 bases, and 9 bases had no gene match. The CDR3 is CASRMGGQSNTEAFF. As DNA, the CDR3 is TGTGCCAGTAGAATGGGGGGACAGAGTAACACTGAAGCTTTCTTT. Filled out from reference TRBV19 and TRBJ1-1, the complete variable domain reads DGGITQSPKYLFRKEGQNVTLSCEQNLNHDAMYWYRQDPGQGLRLIYYSQIVNDFQKGDIAEGYSVSREKKESFPLTVTSAQKNPTAFYLCASRMGGQSNTEAFFGQGTRLTVV.

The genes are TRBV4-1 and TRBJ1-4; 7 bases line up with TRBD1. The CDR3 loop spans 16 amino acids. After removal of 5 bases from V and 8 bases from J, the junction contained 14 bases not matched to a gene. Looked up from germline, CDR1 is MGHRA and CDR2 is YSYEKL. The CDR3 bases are TGCGCCAGCAGCACAGGGGCGGGGGACCCTCGAGAAAAACTGTTTTTT. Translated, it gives CASSTGAGDPREKLFF.

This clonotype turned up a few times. In DNA, the CDR3 is TGTGCCACAAAAAGTGGGTCGAACACTGAAGCTTTCTTT. Translation: CATKSGSNTEAFF. The chain uses TRBV24-1 and TRBJ1-1, with D hard to call. CDR3 size: 13 residues. Germline loops: CDR1 KGHDR, CDR2 SFDVKD. Trimming took off 10 bases at V and 1 base at J, with 12 bases between the two ends.

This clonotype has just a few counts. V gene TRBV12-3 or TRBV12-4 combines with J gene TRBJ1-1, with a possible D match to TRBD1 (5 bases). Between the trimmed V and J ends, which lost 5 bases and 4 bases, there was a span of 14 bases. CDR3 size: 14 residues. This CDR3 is CASSPREASTEAFF. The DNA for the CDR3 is TGTGCCAGCAGTCCCAGGGAGGCGAGCACTGAAGCTTTCTTT.

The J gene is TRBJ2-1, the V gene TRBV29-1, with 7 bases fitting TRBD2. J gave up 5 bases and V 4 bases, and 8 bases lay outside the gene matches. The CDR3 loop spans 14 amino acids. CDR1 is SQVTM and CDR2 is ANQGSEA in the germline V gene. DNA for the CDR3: TGCAGCGTTGGGGCGGGAGTGAGTAACAATGAGCAGTTCTTC. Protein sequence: CSVGAGVSNNEQFF.

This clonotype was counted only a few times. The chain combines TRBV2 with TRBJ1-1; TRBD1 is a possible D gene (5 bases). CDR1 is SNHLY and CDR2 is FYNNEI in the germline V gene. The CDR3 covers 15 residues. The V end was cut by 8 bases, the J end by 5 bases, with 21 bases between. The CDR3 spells CASALGGGSGTEAFF. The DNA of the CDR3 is TGTGCCAGCGCGTTGGGGGGGGGGAGTGGAACTGAAGCTTTCTTT.

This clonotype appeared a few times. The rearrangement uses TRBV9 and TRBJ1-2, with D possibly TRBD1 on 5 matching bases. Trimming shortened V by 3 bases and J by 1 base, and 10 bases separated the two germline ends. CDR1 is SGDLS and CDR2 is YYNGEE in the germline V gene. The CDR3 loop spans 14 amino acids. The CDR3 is CASSEGTRNYGYTF. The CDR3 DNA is TGTGCCAGCAGCGAGGGGACGCGTAACTATGGCTACACCTTC.

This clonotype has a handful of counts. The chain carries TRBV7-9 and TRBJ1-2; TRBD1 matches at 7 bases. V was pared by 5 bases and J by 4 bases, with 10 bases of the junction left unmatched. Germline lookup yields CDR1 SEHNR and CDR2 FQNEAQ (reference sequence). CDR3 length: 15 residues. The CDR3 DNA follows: TGTGCCAGCAGCGTACCGGGACAGAGTTCCTATGGCTACACCTTC. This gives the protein CASSVPGQSSYGYTF.

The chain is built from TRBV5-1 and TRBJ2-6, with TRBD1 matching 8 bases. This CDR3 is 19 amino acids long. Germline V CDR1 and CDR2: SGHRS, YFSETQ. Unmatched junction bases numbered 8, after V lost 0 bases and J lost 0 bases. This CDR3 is CASSLAPGGPGSGANVLTF. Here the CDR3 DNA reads TGCGCCAGCAGCTTGGCTCCAGGGGGCCCGGGCTCTGGGGCCAACGTCCTGACTTTC.

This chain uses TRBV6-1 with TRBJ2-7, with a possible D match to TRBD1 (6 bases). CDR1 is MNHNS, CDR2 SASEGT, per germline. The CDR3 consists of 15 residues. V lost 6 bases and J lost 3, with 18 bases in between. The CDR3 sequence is CASRGRDKAYYEQYF. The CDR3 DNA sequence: TGTGCCAGCAGGGGCCGGGACAAGGCCTACTACGAGCAGTACTTC.

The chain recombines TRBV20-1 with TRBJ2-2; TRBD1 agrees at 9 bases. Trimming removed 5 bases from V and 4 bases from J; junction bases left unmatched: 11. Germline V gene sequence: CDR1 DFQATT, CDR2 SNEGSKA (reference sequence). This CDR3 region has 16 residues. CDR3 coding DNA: TGCAGTGCTTCCGACAGGGGGGGACTCGGCACCGGGGAGCTGTTTTTT. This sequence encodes CSASDRGGLGTGELFF.

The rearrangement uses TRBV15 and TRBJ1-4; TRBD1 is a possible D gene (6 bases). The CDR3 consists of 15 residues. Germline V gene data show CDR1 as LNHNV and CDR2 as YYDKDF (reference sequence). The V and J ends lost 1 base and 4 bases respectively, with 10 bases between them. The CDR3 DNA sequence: TGTGCCACCAGCAGAGTGGGGGCGGGTAATGAAAAACTGTTTTTT. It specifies CATSRVGAGNEKLFF.

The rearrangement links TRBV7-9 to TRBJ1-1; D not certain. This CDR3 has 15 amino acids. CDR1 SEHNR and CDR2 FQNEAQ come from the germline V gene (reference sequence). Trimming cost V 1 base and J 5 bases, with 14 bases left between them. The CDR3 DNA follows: TGTGCCAGCAGCTTAGTCGGGGTTGTGTGGACTGAAGCTTTCTTT. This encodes CASSLVGVVWTEAFF.

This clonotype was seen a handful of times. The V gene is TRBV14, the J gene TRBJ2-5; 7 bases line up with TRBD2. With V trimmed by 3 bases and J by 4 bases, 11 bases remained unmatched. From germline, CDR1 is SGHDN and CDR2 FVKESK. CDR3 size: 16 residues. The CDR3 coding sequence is TGTGCCAGCAGCCACCCCCGGGGACTAAGGGGAGAGACCCAGTACTTC. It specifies CASSHPRGLRGETQYF.

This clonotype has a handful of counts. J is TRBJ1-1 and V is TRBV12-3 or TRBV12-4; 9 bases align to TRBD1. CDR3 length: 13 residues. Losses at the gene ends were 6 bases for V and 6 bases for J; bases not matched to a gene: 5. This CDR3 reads CASSRTGASEAFF. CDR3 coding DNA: TGTGCCAGCAGCCGGACAGGGGCTTCTGAAGCTTTCTTT.